This TCR beta chain was found in a study of human T cells and chemical hapten exposure. Study as a whole: For the approximately 23-week duration of the study, patients were given weekly doses of diphenylcyclopropenone on the scalp. Notes on the study in general: The presence of alopecia in the donors means their immune response may differ from healthy people's.

Time point indicated: patch test 2, 6 weeks after DPC sensitization. The sample's treatment: therapeutic diphenylcyclopropenone sensitization with weekly scalp DPC. Someone pulled total RNA out of unfractionated whole blood. There are 12 residues in the CDR3. Germline CDR1 reads LGHNA; CDR2 reads YNFKEQ. V lost 1 base, J lost 5 bases, and 3 bases lay in between. This clonotype was recorded many times. No antigen is known for it. TCRdb processed the RACE reads anew with MiXCR; each CDR3 protein has one entry. This sample has approximately 97,000 distinct CDR3 sequences; 11% occur once, and the top ten carry 2.5% to 4%.

The V gene is TRBV4-2, the J gene TRBJ2-1, with unresolved D. The receptor was isolated from a woman aged 40-49 years with alopecia areata. Some clones in this sample may be carry-over from other donors' samples. The sample consisted of whole blood, taken in connection with sensitization to the hapten diphenylcyclopropenone (DPC). The CDR3 loop reads CASSQVNNEQFF. Here the CDR3 DNA reads TGTGCCAGCAGCCAAGTTAACAATGAGCAGTTCTTC.